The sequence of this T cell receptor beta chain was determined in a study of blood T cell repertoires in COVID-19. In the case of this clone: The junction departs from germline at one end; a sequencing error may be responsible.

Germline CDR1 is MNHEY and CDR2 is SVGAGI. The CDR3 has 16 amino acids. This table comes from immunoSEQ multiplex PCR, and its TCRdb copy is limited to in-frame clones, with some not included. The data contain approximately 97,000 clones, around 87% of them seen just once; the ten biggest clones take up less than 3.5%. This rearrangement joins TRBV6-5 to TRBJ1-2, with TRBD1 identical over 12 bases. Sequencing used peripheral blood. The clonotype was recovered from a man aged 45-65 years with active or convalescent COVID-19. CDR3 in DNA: TGTGCCAGCACTTACAGGGGACAGGGGGCACACTATGGCTACACCTTC. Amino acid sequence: CASTYRGQGAHYGYTF.